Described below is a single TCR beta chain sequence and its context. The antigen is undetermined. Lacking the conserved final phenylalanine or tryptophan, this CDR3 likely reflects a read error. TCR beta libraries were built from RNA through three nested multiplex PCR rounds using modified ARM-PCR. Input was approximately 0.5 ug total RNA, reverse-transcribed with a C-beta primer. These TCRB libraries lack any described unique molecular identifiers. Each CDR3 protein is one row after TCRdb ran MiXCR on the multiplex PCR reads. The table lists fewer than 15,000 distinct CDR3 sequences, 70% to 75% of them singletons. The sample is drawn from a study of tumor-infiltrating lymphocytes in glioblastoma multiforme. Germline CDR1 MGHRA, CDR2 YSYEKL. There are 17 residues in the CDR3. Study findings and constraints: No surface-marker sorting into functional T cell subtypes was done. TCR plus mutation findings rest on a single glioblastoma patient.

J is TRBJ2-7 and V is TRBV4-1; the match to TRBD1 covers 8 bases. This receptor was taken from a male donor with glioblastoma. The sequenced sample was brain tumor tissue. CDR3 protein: CASSQEGHGTGVYVQYL. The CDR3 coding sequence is TGCGCCAGCAGCCAAGAGGGTCACGGGACAGGAGTCTACGTGCAGTACCTC.